One sample yielded the 22 T cell receptor beta chains listed below, sequenced in a study of T-cell reconstitution after alpha-beta-depleted transplantation in children (dated by TCRdb to 2016 to 2018). In light of the paper, this sample's treatment or condition label describes: allogeneic hematopoietic cell transplantation with graft depleted of TCRalphabeta T cells and CD19 B cells. The method was PCR. Reads for this sample came from an Illumina HiSeq 2500. To normalize quantification of the TCRbeta repertoire, the TCR libraries were built with molecular barcoding that relied on unique molecular identifiers. The public sequencing data were trimmed at Q25 with fastp and processed into clonotypes with MiXCR by TCRdb, which kept only in-frame beta chains. Every CDR3 protein is listed once, alongside the most common genes and DNA of its rows. For this sample the table gives 500,000 to 650,000 distinct CDR3 sequences, of which 13% were detected only once. 2% to 2.5% of the sample is held by the ten biggest clonotypes.

The sequencing used PBMCs, mostly from graft donor cells, collected 360 days after TCRalphabeta/CD19-depleted stem cell transplant. These receptors all stem from a male patient younger than 18 who had a stem cell transplant for acute myeloid leukemia, so the T cells may come from the graft donor.

Remarks on this clonotype: Compared with germline, one end of the junction differs, possibly owing to a read error. The chain employs TRBV19 and TRBJ2-1; 8 nucleotides line up with TRBD2. The germline CDR1 and CDR2 sequences are LNHDA and SQIVND (reference sequence). There are 15 residues in the CDR3. In DNA, the CDR3 is TGTGCCAGTAGTGTTAGCGGGATTATCTACTATGAGCAGTTCTTC. Translated, it gives CASSVSGIIYYEQFF.

This clonotype appeared a few times. This rearrangement joins TRBV7-2 to TRBJ2-7; TRBD1 matches at 7 bases. Germline V gene sequence: CDR1 SGHTA, CDR2 FQGNSA. The CDR3 extends over 15 amino acids. The ends lost 5 bases at V and 4 bases at J; junction bases unmatched: 11. CDR3 in DNA: TGTGCCAGCAGCCATTCCCCGGGACAGTCTTACGAGCAGTACTTC. This encodes CASSHSPGQSYEQYF.

The rearrangement uses TRBV2 and TRBJ2-1; unclear D gene. Germline V lookup: CDR1 SNHLY, CDR2 FYNNEI. Between the trimmed V and J ends, which lost 0 bases and 7 bases, there was a span of 10 bases. The CDR3 sequence is 14 residues long. The CDR3 bases are TGTGCCAGCAGTGAAGCGCCTCCTGGGAATGAGCAGTTCTTC. Translating it yields CASSEAPPGNEQFF.

This clonotype was observed many times. The chain is built from TRBV20-1 and TRBJ1-3; the D gene is possibly TRBD1 (5 bases). CDR3 length equals 10 residues. V was clipped by 3 bases and J by 13 bases, with 10 bases between them. From germline, CDR1 is DFQATT and CDR2 SNEGSKA (reference sequence). CDR3 sequence reads: CSASDSQIYF. The DNA of the CDR3 is TGCAGTGCTAGCGACAGCCAAATATATTTT.

The chain combines TRBV20-1 with TRBJ2-1, with TRBD1 matching over 10 bases. The CDR3 runs 14 residues. Germline V gives CDR1 DFQATT, CDR2 SNEGSKA (reference sequence). The V gene end was trimmed by 5 bases and the J gene end by 9 bases; junction bases not matched to a gene: 10. CDR3 bases: TGCAGTGCTCCCATCCCCGGACAGGGGGGTGAGCAGTTCTTC. Encoded protein: CSAPIPGQGGEQFF.

This clonotype was counted ten times or more. The V call is TRBV5-1, the J call TRBJ2-2; the match to TRBD2 covers 10 bases. Germline CDR1 and CDR2: SGHRS and YFSETQ. The junction had 5 bases not matched to a gene; V was cut back by 4 bases and J by 2 bases. The CDR3 length is 16 residues. CDR3 sequence (DNA): TGCGCCAGCAGCCGAGGACTAGCGGACAACACCGGGGAGCTGTTTTTT. Residues: CASSRGLADNTGELFF. Full variable domain (remainder filled in from reference TRBV5-1 and TRBJ2-2): KAGVTQTPRYLIKTRGQQVTLSCSPISGHRSVSWYQQTPGQGLQFLFEYFSETQRNKGNFPGRFSGRQFSNSRSEMNVSTLELGDSALYLCASSRGLADNTGELFFGEGSRLTVL.

V gene TRBV12-3 or TRBV12-4 combines with J gene TRBJ2-7; no reliable D call. This CDR3 spans 13 amino acids. V lost 3 bases and J 3 bases, leaving 9 bases between the germline ends. CDR3 residues: CASSFTKFYEQYF. The DNA of the CDR3 is TGTGCCAGCAGTTTCACAAAGTTCTACGAGCAGTACTTC.

The chain is built from TRBV2 and TRBJ2-1; TRBD2 agrees at 13 bases. The CDR3 spans 16 residues. J lost 8 bases, V lost 8 bases, and 12 bases had no gene match. Germline V lookup: CDR1 SNHLY, CDR2 FYNNEI. This CDR3 reads CASLPRLAGGGDEQFF. For the CDR3, the DNA is TGTGCCAGCTTGCCCAGACTAGCGGGAGGCGGGGATGAGCAGTTCTTC.

The CDR3, as DNA: TGCAGTGCTAGAGTCGTGCCCGGAACTAAGTACGAGCAGTACTTC. It codes for CSARVVPGTKYEQYF. The rearrangement uses TRBV20-1 and TRBJ2-7, with D uncertain. From germline, CDR1 is DFQATT and CDR2 SNEGSKA (reference sequence). The CDR3 totals 15 residues. The V end lost 1 base, the J end lost 4 bases, and 17 bases lay between the germline ends.

Written as DNA, the CDR3 is TGTGCCAGCAGGAGACTAGCGGGAGTCGGGGTCCAAGAGACCCAGTACTTC. Its translation: CASRRLAGVGVQETQYF. The chain combines TRBV2 with TRBJ2-5; 12 positions agree with TRBD2. V gave up 6 bases and J gave up 1 base; unmatched junction bases: 9. The CDR3 covers 17 residues. Germline-derived CDR1 and CDR2 are SNHLY and FYNNEI.

The rearrangement links TRBV28 to TRBJ2-3; D is uncertain. This CDR3 has 15 residues. Germline V gene lookup returns CDR1 MDHEN and CDR2 SYDVKM. Trimming removed 6 bases from V and 4 bases from J, with 17 bases in between. CDR3 sequence: CASRRSHNGPDTQYF. The CDR3 DNA follows: TGTGCCAGCAGGAGGTCCCATAACGGGCCAGATACGCAGTATTTT.

This clonotype turned up a few times. The V call is TRBV9, the J call TRBJ2-1; 9 bases are shared with TRBD2. V shed 4 bases, J shed 6 bases, and the junction held 8 bases outside the gene matches. The CDR3 has 15 amino acids. Germline CDR1 and CDR2: SGDLS and YYNGEE. For the CDR3, the DNA is TGTGCCAGCAGCACCCGGGGTAGCGGGAGCAATGAGCAGTTCTTC. Translated, it gives CASSTRGSGSNEQFF.

This chain links TRBV15 with TRBJ2-7; the D gene is possibly TRBD2 (6 bases). The CDR3 loop spans 17 amino acids. Germline CDR1 reads LNHNV; CDR2 reads YYDKDF (reference sequence). The V end was cut by 0 bases, the J end by 0 bases, with 15 bases between. CDR3: CATSRDVASDSSYEQYF. The CDR3, as DNA: TGTGCCACCAGCAGAGATGTAGCTAGCGACAGCTCCTACGAGCAGTACTTC.

The rearrangement joins TRBV6-2 or TRBV6-3 to TRBJ2-7, with D perhaps being TRBD1 or TRBD2 (5 bases each). Germline CDR1 MNHEY, CDR2 SVGEGT. V was cut by 5 bases and J by 6 bases, with 11 bases left in between. There are 12 residues in the CDR3. DNA of the CDR3: TGTGCCAGCAGTGATACAGGAGGCGAGCAGTACTTC. Amino acid sequence: CASSDTGGEQYF.

This clonotype came up a few times. The V gene is TRBV7-8, the J gene TRBJ2-7; 9 bases agree with TRBD1. The V segment lost 6 bases and the J segment 3 bases; nucleotides outside the gene matches: 15. This CDR3 is built from 17 residues. The germline gives CDR1 SGHVS, CDR2 FQNEAQ. The CDR3 is CASSPLRSGTGNYEQYF. The CDR3 coding sequence is TGTGCCAGCAGTCCCTTGAGATCGGGGACAGGGAACTACGAGCAGTACTTC. The whole variable domain, remainder taken from reference TRBV7-8 and TRBJ2-7, is GAGVSQSPRYKVAKRGQDVALRCDPISGHVSLFWYQQALGQGPEFLTYFQNEAQLDKSGLPSDRFFAERPEGSVSTLKIQRTQQEDSAVYLCASSPLRSGTGNYEQYFGPGTRLTVT.

This clonotype was counted many times. The chain combines TRBV11-2 with TRBJ2-1; 8 positions agree with TRBD2. Trimming at V came to 6 bases and at J to 1 base, leaving 8 bases not matched to a gene. CDR1 and CDR2 from the germline V gene are SGHAT and FQNNGV. The CDR3 totals 16 residues. CDR3 amino acids: CASRFTSGGSYNEQFF. The CDR3 bases are TGTGCCAGCAGGTTCACTAGCGGCGGGTCCTACAATGAGCAGTTCTTC.

This clonotype has just a few counts. V usage is TRBV7-9 and J usage is TRBJ1-2, with D unresolved. Germline V gene sequence: CDR1 SEHNR, CDR2 FQNEAQ (reference sequence). The V end was cut by 1 base, the J end by 5 bases, with 8 bases between. This CDR3 spans 13 amino acids. CDR3 amino acids: CASSLVAPYGYTF. The CDR3 DNA is TGTGCCAGCAGCTTAGTAGCCCCTTATGGCTACACCTTC.

Only a few counts were recorded for this clonotype. The chain uses TRBV2 and TRBJ2-4, with 9 bases matching TRBD1. The V segment lost 6 bases and the J segment 10 bases; nucleotides outside the gene matches: 16. CDR3 length equals 16 residues. Germline CDR1 and CDR2: SNHLY and FYNNEI. The CDR3 reads CASSQLDRGISRIQYF. The CDR3 coding sequence is TGTGCCAGCAGCCAACTAGACAGGGGGATTAGTCGGATTCAGTACTTC. The entire variable domain, with the rest obtained from reference TRBV2 and TRBJ2-4, is as follows: EPEVTQTPSHQVTQMGQEVILRCVPISNHLYFYWYRQILGQKVEFLVSFYNNEISEKSEIFDDQFSVERPDGSNFTLKIRSTKLEDSAMYFCASSQLDRGISRIQYFGAGTRLSVL.

This clonotype was counted ten times or more. This sequence joins TRBV3-1 and TRBJ2-3; TRBD2 is a possible D gene (6 bases). From germline, CDR1 is LGHDT and CDR2 YNNKEL (reference sequence). V lost 4 bases to trimming and J lost 1 base, with 12 bases between them. The CDR3 totals 15 residues. The CDR3 here is CASSPISSGTDTQYF. The CDR3 DNA follows: TGTGCCAGCAGCCCAATATCTAGCGGCACAGATACGCAGTATTTT.

This clonotype was detected ten times or more. This chain links TRBV25-1 with TRBJ2-6, with D perhaps assigned TRBD1 or TRBD2 (6 bases each). Per the germline V gene, CDR1 is MGHDK and CDR2 is SYGVNS. CDR3 length: 15 amino acids. The V end was cut by 2 bases, the J end by 3 bases, with 8 bases between. The CDR3 reads CASSERGLGANVLTF. The CDR3 DNA is TGTGCCAGCAGTGAACGGGGGCTTGGGGCCAACGTCCTGACTTTC. Together with reference TRBV25-1 and TRBJ2-6, the CDR3 gives the full variable domain: EADIYQTPRYLVIGTGKKITLECSQTMGHDKMYWYQQDPGMELHLIHYSYGVNSTEKGDLSSESTVSRIRTEHFPLTLESARPSHTSQYLCASSERGLGANVLTFGAGSRLTVL.

This clonotype was seen only a few times. As DNA, the CDR3 is TGTGCCAGCAGCGTAGGAGATCATATCACAGATACGCAGTATTTT. Its protein is CASSVGDHITDTQYF. The genes are TRBV9 and TRBJ2-3; D remains ambiguous. The CDR3 covers 15 residues. Deletions cut 0 bases from V and 2 bases from J, with 10 bases between. The germline CDR1 and CDR2 sequences are SGDLS and YYNGEE.

The chain employs TRBV6-2 or TRBV6-3 and TRBJ1-1; unclear D gene. The CDR3 spans 15 residues. Germline CDR1 reads MNHEY; CDR2 reads SVGEGT. Between the trimmed V and J ends, which lost 0 bases and 1 base, there was a span of 9 bases. CDR3 DNA: TGTGCCAGCAGTTACTCGAGCGGAGGGAACACTGAAGCTTTCTTT. Encoded protein: CASSYSSGGNTEAFF.